This TCR beta chain is from a study of T cell responses to AZD1222 COVID-19 vaccine. Study-wide findings and caveats: Vaccine-associated CD4 TCRs spanned spike, dominant at 160-218 and 743-854.

CDR3 length equals 14 residues. Looked up from germline, CDR1 is LGHNA and CDR2 is YNFKEQ. Trimming removed 1 base at V and 4 bases at J, with 7 bases between. In this sample, this clone turned up a few times. Its antigen is not identified. Produced via immunoSEQ multiplex PCR; TCRdb's table is partial and in-frame only. Counted here are over 60,000 clones, 79% occurring once; the ten biggest clones make up around 25%. The rearrangement uses TRBV4-2 and TRBJ2-2; no firm D call. The starting material was peripheral blood, obtained on day 0 of MenACWY control vaccination. The receptor was derived from an adult in good health. CDR3 amino acids: CASSQAGSTGELFF. In nucleotides, the CDR3 is TGTGCCAGCAGCCAAGCGGGCTCCACCGGGGAGCTGTTTTTT.